The T cell receptor (beta chain) described here comes from a study of blood T cell repertoires in COVID-19. Across the whole study: Sources were T cells, B-cell-depleted T cells, or PBMCs; the material itself was cDNA or gDNA.

Trimming shortened V by 7 bases and J by 0 bases, and 15 bases separated the two germline ends. The CDR3 totals 15 residues. CDR1 is SQVTM and CDR2 is ANQGSEA in the germline V gene. This clone was observed a single time. Original processing notes: It was from reference gene primer amplification that nucleated cell counts were estimated. The repertoire was sequenced with immunoSEQ multiplex PCR; TCRdb's copy has only in-frame clones and lacks some. Clonal size and the V and J genes are those of that table, whereas D and trimming came from the DNA. Of around 360,000 clones listed, about 90% are singletons. Enrollees, roughly 18 to 90 years old, lived in fewer than 25 US areas. Each recovered donor of Cohort 3 presented with two negative PCRs, clearance, or symptom resolution.

The source material was PBMCs or T cells enriched from blood (not recorded which). The sequence came from a woman between 25 and 40 years old who had recovered from COVID-19. The chain recombines TRBV29-1 with TRBJ2-2, with D maybe TRBD1 (6 bases). CDR3 sequence reads: CSAAMGHTNTGELFF. The CDR3 region has the DNA TGCAGCGCCGCCATGGGACATACGAACACCGGGGAGCTGTTTTTT.